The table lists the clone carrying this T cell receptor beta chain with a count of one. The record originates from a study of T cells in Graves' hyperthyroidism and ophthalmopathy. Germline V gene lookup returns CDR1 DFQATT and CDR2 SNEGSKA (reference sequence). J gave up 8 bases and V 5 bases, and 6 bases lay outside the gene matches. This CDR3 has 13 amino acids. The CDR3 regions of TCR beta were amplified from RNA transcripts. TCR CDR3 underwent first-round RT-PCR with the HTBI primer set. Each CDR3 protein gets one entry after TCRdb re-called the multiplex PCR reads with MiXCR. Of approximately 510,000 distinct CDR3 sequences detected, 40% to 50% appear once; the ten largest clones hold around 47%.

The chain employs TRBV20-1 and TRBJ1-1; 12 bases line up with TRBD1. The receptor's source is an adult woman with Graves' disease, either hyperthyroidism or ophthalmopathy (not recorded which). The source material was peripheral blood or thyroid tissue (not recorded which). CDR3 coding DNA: TGCAGTGCTCCGGGGACAGGGGGCGGGGAAGCTTTCTTT. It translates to CSAPGTGGGEAFF.